A selection of T cell receptor beta chains follows, all from one sample in a study of T cell responses to AZD1222 COVID-19 vaccine. Sequencing used immunoSEQ multiplex PCR; TCRdb keeps in-frame clones, though not all of them. The sample yields 100,000 to 150,000 clones, roughly 90% seen once. The input for sequencing was peripheral blood, taken on day 0 of AZD1222 vaccination. These receptors were obtained from an adult in good health. Both conserved end residues are trimmed from each CDR3.

cdr3_length: 17
v_call: TRBV27
j_call: TRBJ1-5
cdr3_aa: ASRPGTGGVGYSNQPQH

cdr3_length: 10
v_call: TRBV30
j_call: TRBJ2-7
cdr3_aa: AWTVSSYEQY

cdr3_length: 12
v_call: TRBV28
j_call: TRBJ2-3
cdr3_aa: ASSRRGPLDTQY

cdr3_length: 15
v_call: TRBV19
j_call: TRBJ2-2
cdr3_aa: ASRNSNMGGLGGELF

cdr3_length: 12
v_call: TRBV3-1/TRBV3-2
j_call: TRBJ2-5
cdr3_aa: ASSQGTGKETQY

cdr3_length: 11
v_call: TRBV5-1
j_call: TRBJ2-1
cdr3_aa: ASSLGTRNEQF

cdr3_length: 12
v_call: TRBV28
j_call: TRBJ2-2
cdr3_aa: ASSLLDSTGELF

cdr3_length: 10
v_call: TRBV28
j_call: TRBJ2-7
cdr3_aa: ASSTSEFAQY

cdr3_length: 11
v_call: TRBV7-2
j_call: TRBJ1-2
cdr3_aa: ASSLGTSYGYT

cdr3_length: 11
v_call: TRBV6-5
j_call: TRBJ1-5
cdr3_aa: ASSRTGEGPQH

cdr3_length: 12
v_call: TRBV28
j_call: TRBJ1-2
cdr3_aa: ASSSVDRSYGYT

cdr3_length: 13
v_call: TRBV11-2
j_call: TRBJ2-2
cdr3_aa: ASSLSGANTGELF

cdr3_length: 15
v_call: TRBV9
j_call: TRBJ1-3
cdr3_aa: ASSVAGNPNSGNTIY

cdr3_length: 12
v_call: TRBV27
j_call: TRBJ2-5
cdr3_aa: ASSSGQGRETQY

cdr3_length: 12
v_call: TRBV28
j_call: TRBJ1-2
cdr3_aa: ASSWGRINYGYT

cdr3_length: 13
v_call: TRBV9
j_call: TRBJ2-1
cdr3_aa: ASSVGASVINEQF

cdr3_length: 11
v_call: TRBV30
j_call: TRBJ1-2
cdr3_aa: AWSIGTDFGYT

cdr3_length: 14
v_call: TRBV19
j_call: TRBJ1-4
cdr3_aa: ASSIGGYATNEKLF

cdr3_length: 14
v_call: TRBV30
j_call: TRBJ2-7
cdr3_aa: AWSALGLAGAYEQY

cdr3_length: 14
v_call: TRBV10-3
j_call: TRBJ2-7
cdr3_aa: AISGLASTEFYEQY

cdr3_length: 12
v_call: TRBV19
j_call: TRBJ2-5
cdr3_aa: ASSMGRHQEAQY

cdr3_length: 13
v_call: TRBV3-1/TRBV3-2
j_call: TRBJ1-2
cdr3_aa: ASSEWEGAGYGYT

cdr3_length: 12
v_call: TRBV27
j_call: TRBJ2-2
cdr3_aa: ASSLSWNTGELF

cdr3_length: 11
v_call: TRBV5-5
j_call: TRBJ1-5
cdr3_aa: ASSLGVVGPQH

cdr3_length: 11
v_call: TRBV28
j_call: TRBJ2-5
cdr3_aa: ASSPGNGKTQY

cdr3_length: 12
v_call: TRBV30
j_call: TRBJ1-2
cdr3_aa: AWGRQGALYGYT

cdr3_length: 14
v_call: TRBV5-1
j_call: TRBJ2-1
cdr3_aa: ASSLNGALGYNEQF

cdr3_length: 11
v_call: TRBV5-1
j_call: TRBJ1-2
cdr3_aa: ASSEQGWGGYT

cdr3_length: 9
v_call: TRBV2
j_call: TRBJ2-5
cdr3_aa: ASSVAETQY

cdr3_length: 12
v_call: TRBV28
j_call: TRBJ2-7
cdr3_aa: ASSLDTGVNEQY

cdr3_length: 10
v_call: TRBV7-9
j_call: TRBJ1-6
cdr3_aa: ASSASNSPLH

cdr3_length: 13
v_call: TRBV6-5
j_call: TRBJ1-4
cdr3_aa: ASRAGTGAVEKLF

cdr3_length: 12
v_call: TRBV12-1
j_call: TRBJ1-5
cdr3_aa: ASSFVGSNQPQH